This TCR beta chain is from a study of cytomegalovirus exposure and HLA in healthy donors. The CDR3 covers 14 residues. Trimming took 5 bases from V and 0 from J, leaving 10 bases between them. In germline, CDR1 is MNHNS, CDR2 SASEGT. PCR primers comprised 60 Vbeta and 13 Jbeta primers. Clones were read by immunoSEQ multiplex PCR, and TCRdb kept only the in-frame ones, dropping some. The table shows some 90,000 clones, with roughly three quarters occurring only once. Points on this clone: Antigen unknown.

Study-level results: In an earlier analysis, about 87% or about 30%: the productive usage of most TCR beta V segments.

The sample comprised PBMCs. The chain carries TRBV6-1 and TRBJ1-1; D possibly corresponds to TRBD1 (6 bases). This receptor was taken from a man aged 35-49 years in good health and CMV-seronegative. The DNA for the CDR3 is TGTGCCAGCAGTAACAGGGAGATGAACACTGAAGCTTTCTTT. The encoded protein is CASSNREMNTEAFF.